This T cell receptor (beta chain) was captured by sequencing in a study of shared clonotypes between healthy human individuals. CD4+ cells were split into CD45RA+ naive and CD45RA-negative memory subsets. Concerning this clone: Antigen specificity is unknown.

Germline lookup yields CDR1 LNHDA and CDR2 SQIVND (reference sequence). Between the trimmed V and J ends, which lost 10 bases and 6 bases, there was a span of 13 bases. The CDR3 runs to 12 residues. Points from the study as a whole: Naive CD4 clonotypes were shared across a handful of donors at around 5.4%.

Profiling relied on immunoSEQ multiplex PCR, and the TCRdb table lists in-frame clones only, not all of them. This sample has approximately 1,500,000 clones; about 98% occur once, and the top ten carry less than 0.55%. The J gene is TRBJ2-1, the V gene TRBV19; D perhaps matches TRBD2 (5 bases). This clonotype was sampled from a man younger than 40 in good health. Sequences were obtained from naive CD4+ T cells sorted from blood. Subset meaning: CD45RA+ positively selected. The CDR3 here is CATRDLSNEQFF. The CDR3 bases are TGTGCCACCCGGGATCTATCCAATGAGCAGTTCTTC.